This T cell receptor beta chain is drawn from a study of cytomegalovirus exposure and HLA in healthy donors. Findings and limits, study-wide: Excluded were some V segments that proved indistinguishable, including TRBV6-2 and TRBV6-3.

A remark on this clone: The antigen is not known.

PCR was performed using 60 Vbeta and 13 Jbeta primers. TCRdb's table, derived via immunoSEQ multiplex PCR, lists solely in-frame clones and lacks some. The table shows 90,000 to 150,000 clones, with about 73% occurring only once. Per the germline V gene, CDR1 is SGHNT and CDR2 is YYREEE (reference sequence). V lost 4 bases and J lost 1; bases outside the gene matches: 11. There are 19 residues in the CDR3. The chain carries TRBV5-4 and TRBJ2-5, with 15 bases lining up with TRBD2. The sequencing sample was made of PBMCs. This receptor was taken from a woman younger than 45 in good health and CMV-seropositive. The CDR3 here is CASSPTSGTSGGFQETQYF. CDR3 nucleotide sequence: TGTGCCAGCAGCCCTACTTCCGGGACTAGCGGGGGGTTCCAAGAGACCCAGTACTTC.